Listed below are T cell receptor beta chains from one sample, sequenced in a study of T cell clones after liver transplantation. Assay: immunoSEQ multiplex PCR; the TCRdb copy retains only in-frame clones and omits some. This sample yields approximately 10,000 clones, of which approximately 74% are seen a single time; about 23% belongs to the top ten. The starting material was CD4+ T cells from blood, obtained nearly 33 months after liver transplant. The receptors shown here come from a human patient who received a liver transplant. Some T cells may trace back to the graft donor. The CDR3 runs from the conserved cysteine through the conserved F or W. The D gene is left open where the match is weak. Size is omitted from some rows. Given values are once, few, many or a class for expanded clones.

d_gene	v_gene	len	j_gene	abundance	CDR3nt	CDR3aa
NA	TRBV28	15	TRBJ2-5	few	TGTGCCAGCAGTCCGACCGGGACAAGCCAAGAGACCCAGTACTTC	CASSPTGTSQETQYF
NA	TRBV28	14	TRBJ1-1	NA	TGTGCCTCTCGGGAGGTGGAGGTGAACACTGAAGCTTTCTTT	CASREVEVNTEAFF
NA	TRBV4-3	15	TRBJ1-2	NA	TGCGCCAGCAGCCAAGATTTGAAGGTTAACTATGGCTACACCTTC	CASSQDLKVNYGYTF
NA	TRBV10-3	14	TRBJ1-6	NA	TGTGCCATCAGTGGGGAGGGGGGGGATTCACCCCTCCACTTT	CAISGEGGDSPLHF
TRBD1	TRBV9	13	TRBJ1-2	NA	TGTGCCAGCAGCGCCCGGACAGGGACAGCCTACACCTTC	CASSARTGTAYTF
NA	TRBV7-9	12	TRBJ1-5	medium-sized	TGTGCCAGCAGCCAGGACAATCAGCCCCAGCATTTT	CASSQDNQPQHF
NA	TRBV5-4	14	TRBJ2-5	NA	TGTGCCAGCAGCTCTTCAGGGTACCAAGAGACCCAGTACTTC	CASSSSGYQETQYF
NA	TRBV4-2	13	TRBJ2-7	NA	TGTGCCAGCAGCTTGGACCTCCGAGGGGAGCAGTACTTC	CASSLDLRGEQYF
TRBD1	TRBV5-1	15	TRBJ2-1	NA	TGCGCCAGCAGCTTCCGGGACAGAGGTTCGAATGAGCAGTTCTTC	CASSFRDRGSNEQFF
NA	TRBV6-4	13	TRBJ2-3	NA	TGTGCCAGCAGCGTGGGGCCTTCAGATACGCAGTATTTT	CASSVGPSDTQYF
NA	TRBV21-1	14	TRBJ2-7	NA	TGTGCCCGACAGGGGAGGGGGGGCGGCTACGAGCAGTACTTC	CARQGRGGGYEQYF
TRBD1	TRBV2	14	TRBJ2-5	few	TGTGCCAGAAGACAGGGGGAATCCCAAGAGACCCAGTACTTC	CARRQGESQETQYF
NA	TRBV4-3	15	TRBJ2-2	NA	TGCGCCAGCAGCCAAGTAAAAGAAAACGGCGGGGAGCTGTTTTTT	CASSQVKENGGELFF
NA	TRBV10-1	14	TRBJ1-3	few	TGCGCCAGCAGTGCGGACCTCTCTGGAAACACCATATATTTT	CASSADLSGNTIYF
NA	TRBV5-8	14	TRBJ2-7	few	TGTGCCAGCAGCCCCCTAGGTGAGGGCTGGGGGCAGTACTTC	CASSPLGEGWGQYF
NA	TRBV6-6	13	TRBJ1-4	NA	TGTGCCAGCAGCTCCGGATGGAATGAAAAACTGTTTTTT	CASSSGWNEKLFF
TRBD2	TRBV5-1	17	TRBJ2-1	NA	TGCGCCAGCAGCTTGGAGGCCCTAGCGGGGTTTTACAATGAGCAGTTCTTC	CASSLEALAGFYNEQFF
TRBD2	TRBV19	14	TRBJ2-1	NA	TGTGCCTCTCGACTAGCGGGGGGTACAGTTGAGCAGTTCTTC	CASRLAGGTVEQFF
NA	TRBV9	17	TRBJ2-3	NA	TGTGCCAGCAGCGTAAGCCAGACCACTTCTAGCACAGATACGCAGTATTTT	CASSVSQTTSSTDTQYF
NA	TRBV7-8	13	TRBJ2-2	NA	TGTGCCAGCAGCTCTATAGTGTCCGGGGAGCTGTTTTTT	CASSSIVSGELFF
TRBD2	TRBV13	14	TRBJ2-7	medium-sized	TGTGCCAGCAGCTCCAGCGGGGGGGCTTACGAGCAGTACTTC	CASSSSGGAYEQYF
NA	TRBV6-5	13	TRBJ1-4	NA	TGTGCCAGCAGTTACTCGGACGTGGAAAAACTGTTTTTT	CASSYSDVEKLFF